This TCR beta chain was sequenced for a study of blood T cells in healthy people across ages. Findings and caveats of the study: More naive CD4+ cells and higher diversity were found in long-lived than in aged donors.

This clonotype was counted a few times. Its target is not known. The authors ran a second PCR of 7 to 11 cycles using a sample-barcoded 5' primer and a J-beta primer mix. TCRdb processed the 5' RACE reads anew with MiXCR; each CDR3 protein has one entry. This table has hundreds of thousands of distinct CDR3 sequences, about 28% appearing once. The germline CDR1 and CDR2 sequences are DFQATT and SNEGSKA (reference sequence). This CDR3 has 12 amino acids. Trimming left V 3 bases short and J 3 bases short, with 9 bases between. The data also belong to a second study, concerning T cells of mothers and their children.

The sequenced sample was blood. The chain couples TRBV20-1 to TRBJ2-7; D is undetermined. The source is a boy aged 2 to 10 in good health. The CDR3 sequence: CSASSLDYEQYF. In DNA, the CDR3 is TGCAGTGCTAGCTCCCTAGACTACGAGCAGTACTTC.